This T cell receptor (beta chain) is from a study of blood T cell repertoires in COVID-19. The wider study: The study drew acute and convalescent COVID-19 samples from the United States, Italy and Spain.

In the source study's methods: Amplified reference gene primers provided the basis for estimating nucleated cell counts. Here immunoSEQ multiplex PCR was the method, and the copy in TCRdb shows in-frame clones only, minus some. From that table come the V and J calls and clone size; the DNA was used to work out D and trimming. The sample yields 250,000 to 350,000 clones, roughly 90% seen once. Enrolled through a virtual design, the participants were between roughly 18 and 100 years of age and came from under 25 US areas. Many counts were recorded for this clone. Sequencing was performed on PBMCs or T cells enriched from blood (not recorded which). The receptor was isolated from a woman in her thirties who had recovered from COVID-19.

The CDR3 spells CASSYSLGETQYF. The CDR3 DNA reads as TGTGCCAGCAGTTACTCCCTCGGGGAGACCCAGTACTTC. The gene calls are TRBV6-8 and TRBJ2-5; the D is unclear. This CDR3 has 13 amino acids. Germline V gene data show CDR1 as MNHGY and CDR2 as SAAAGT. V lost 0 bases and J 5 bases, leaving 7 bases between the germline ends.